Reported below is one T cell receptor (beta chain). As handled by the study authors: Reference gene primers were amplified, and this amplification served to estimate nucleated cell counts. Clones were sequenced by immunoSEQ multiplex PCR, and TCRdb holds only the in-frame ones, with some missing. D and trimming were read from the DNA, whereas the V and J calls and clone size are those reported in that table. The sample includes about 95,000 clones, about 89% of them seen just once. The data belong to a study of blood T cell repertoires in COVID-19. Across the study: Some COVID-19 samples were acute and others convalescent; all came from the United States, Italy and Spain. The analysed material was cDNA or gDNA that came from T cells, B-cell-depleted T cells, or PBMCs.

Sequenced sample: peripheral blood. The TCR was taken from a human donor in a cohort sampled during active COVID-19.

In nucleotides, the CDR3 is TGTGCCAGCAGTTCCCTAGCGGGGAGGGATGAGCAGTTCTTC. This translates into CASSSLAGRDEQFF. The chain is built from TRBV28 and TRBJ2-1; the match to TRBD2 covers 9 bases. CDR1 and CDR2 from the germline V gene are MDHEN and SYDVKM. The ends lost 4 bases at V and 8 bases at J; junction bases unmatched: 6. The CDR3 extends over 14 amino acids. Full variable domain (missing parts from reference TRBV28 and TRBJ2-1): DVKVTQSSRYLVKRTGEKVFLECVQDMDHENMFWYRQDPGLGLRLIYFSYDVKMKEKGDIPEGYSVSREKKERFSLILESASTNQTSMYLCASSSLAGRDEQFFGPGTRLTVL.